This is a list of T cell receptor beta chains from one sample in a study of blood T cell repertoires in COVID-19. Data came from immunoSEQ multiplex PCR; TCRdb stores just in-frame clones and leaves some out. The profile shows 150,000 or so clones, about 73% of them singletons. Sample: peripheral blood. The receptors originated from a man aged 80 or over with acute or convalescent COVID-19. Each CDR3 is given with its conserved first and last residue. Fields, in order: J gene, D gene, V gene, CDR3 DNA, CDR3 protein. A D gene is named only where the DNA matches it firmly.

TRBJ2-5 | TRBD1 | TRBV6-5 | TGTGCCAGCCGGGTGGGGACAGCCCAAGAGACCCAGTACTTC | CASRVGTAQETQYF
TRBJ2-3 | - | TRBV4-1 | TGCGCCAGCAGCCAACAGGCCACGGCAGATACGCAGTATTTT | CASSQQATADTQYF
TRBJ1-2 | TRBD1 | TRBV5-1 | TGCGCCAGCAGCTTGGATCAGGGGGGTGGCTACACCTTC | CASSLDQGGGYTF
TRBJ1-3 | - | TRBV6-5 | TGTGCCAGCAGTACCACAGCGGGCGCGGACACCATATATTTT | CASSTTAGADTIYF
TRBJ1-4 | TRBD1 | TRBV11-2 | TGTGCCAGCAGAAACCCAGGGGGCAGGGAAAAACTGTTTTTT | CASRNPGGREKLFF
TRBJ2-3 | TRBD2 | TRBV7-2 | TGTGCCAGCAGCGCCGGGGCGCGGGGGGAGAAAGATACGCAGTATTTT | CASSAGARGEKDTQYF
TRBJ2-1 | TRBD2 | TRBV5-1 | TGCGCCAGCAGCTTACCGGGGCTAGCGGCTAATGAGCAGTTCTTC | CASSLPGLAANEQFF
TRBJ2-7 | TRBD1 | TRBV10-3 | TGTGCCATCAGTCAACCGGGACAGCTTCGCGACGAGCAGTACTTC | CAISQPGQLRDEQYF
TRBJ2-1 | - | TRBV21-1 | TGTGCCAGCAGCAAAGGAGCGGATCCCAACTTCAATGAGCAGTTCTTC | CASSKGADPNFNEQFF
TRBJ1-6 | - | TRBV4-1 | TGCGCCAGCAGCCAAGGTCGACTGGGGGGGGTTGGCTCACCCCTCCACTTT | CASSQGRLGGVGSPLHF